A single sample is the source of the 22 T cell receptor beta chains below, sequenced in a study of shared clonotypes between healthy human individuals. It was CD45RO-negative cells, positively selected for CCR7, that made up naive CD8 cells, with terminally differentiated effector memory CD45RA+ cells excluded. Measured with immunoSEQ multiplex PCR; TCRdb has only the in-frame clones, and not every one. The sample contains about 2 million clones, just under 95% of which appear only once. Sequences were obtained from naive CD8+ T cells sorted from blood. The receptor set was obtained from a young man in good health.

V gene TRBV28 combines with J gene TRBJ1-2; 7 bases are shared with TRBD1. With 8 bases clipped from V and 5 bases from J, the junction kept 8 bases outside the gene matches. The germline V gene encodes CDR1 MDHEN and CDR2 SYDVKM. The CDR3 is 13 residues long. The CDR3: CASDDRDFYGYTF. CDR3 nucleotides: TGTGCCAGCGATGACAGGGATTTTTATGGCTACACCTTC.

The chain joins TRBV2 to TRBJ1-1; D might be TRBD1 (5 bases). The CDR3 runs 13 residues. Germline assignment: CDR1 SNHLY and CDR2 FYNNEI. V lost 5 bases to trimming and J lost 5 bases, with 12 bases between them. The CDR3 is CASSFGGSTEAFF. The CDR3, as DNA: TGTGCCAGCAGTTTTGGGGGGAGTACTGAAGCTTTCTTT.

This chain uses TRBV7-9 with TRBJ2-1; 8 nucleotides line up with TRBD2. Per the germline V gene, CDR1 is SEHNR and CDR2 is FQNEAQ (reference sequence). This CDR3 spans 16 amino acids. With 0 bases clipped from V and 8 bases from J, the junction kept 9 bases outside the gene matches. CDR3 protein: CASSLALAGEGYEQFF. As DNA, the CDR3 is TGTGCCAGCAGCTTAGCGCTAGCGGGCGAAGGGTATGAGCAGTTCTTC.

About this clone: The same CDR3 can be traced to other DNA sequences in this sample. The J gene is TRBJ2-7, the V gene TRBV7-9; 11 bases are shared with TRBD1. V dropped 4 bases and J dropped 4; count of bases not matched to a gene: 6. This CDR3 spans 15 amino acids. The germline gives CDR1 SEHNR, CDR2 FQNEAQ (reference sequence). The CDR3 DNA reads TGTGCCAGCAGCTCATCCGGGACAGGGGGTTACGAGCAGTACTTC. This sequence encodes CASSSSGTGGYEQYF.

The CDR3 sequence: CASSYSTGGAYNEQFF. CDR3 bases: TGTGCCAGCAGCTATTCGACAGGGGGGGCCTACAATGAGCAGTTCTTC. The chain combines TRBV7-6 with TRBJ2-1; 9 nucleotides align to TRBD1. From germline, CDR1 is SGHVS and CDR2 FNYEAQ. This CDR3 has 16 residues. Trimming removed 4 bases from V and 2 bases from J; junction bases left unmatched: 6.

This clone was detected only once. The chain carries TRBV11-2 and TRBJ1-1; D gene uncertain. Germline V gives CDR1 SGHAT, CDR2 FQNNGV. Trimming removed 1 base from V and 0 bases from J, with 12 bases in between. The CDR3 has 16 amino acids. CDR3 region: CASSLAWSQMNTEAFF. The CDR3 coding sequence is TGTGCCAGCAGCTTAGCCTGGAGCCAAATGAACACTGAAGCTTTCTTT.

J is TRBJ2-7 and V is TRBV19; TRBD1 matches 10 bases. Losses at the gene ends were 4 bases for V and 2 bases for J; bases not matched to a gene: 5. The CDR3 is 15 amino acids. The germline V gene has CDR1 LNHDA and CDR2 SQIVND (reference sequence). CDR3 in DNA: TGTGCCAGTAGTACGGGACAGGGGATCCCCTACGAGCAGTACTTC. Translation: CASSTGQGIPYEQYF.

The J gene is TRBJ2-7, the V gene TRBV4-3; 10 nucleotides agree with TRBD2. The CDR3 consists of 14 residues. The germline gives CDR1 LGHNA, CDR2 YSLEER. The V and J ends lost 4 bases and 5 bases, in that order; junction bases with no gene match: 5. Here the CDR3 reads CASSRLAGEHEQYF. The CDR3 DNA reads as TGCGCCAGCAGCCGCCTAGCGGGAGAACACGAGCAGTACTTC.

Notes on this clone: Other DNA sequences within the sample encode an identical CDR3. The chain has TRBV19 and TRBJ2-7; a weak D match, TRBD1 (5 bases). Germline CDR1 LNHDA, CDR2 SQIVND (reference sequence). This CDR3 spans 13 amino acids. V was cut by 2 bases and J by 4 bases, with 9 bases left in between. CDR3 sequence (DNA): TGTGCCAGTAGTATACGTCCAGGGTACGAGCAGTACTTC. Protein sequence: CASSIRPGYEQYF. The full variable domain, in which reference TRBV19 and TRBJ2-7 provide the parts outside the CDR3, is DGGITQSPKYLFRKEGQNVTLSCEQNLNHDAMYWYRQDPGQGLRLIYYSQIVNDFQKGDIAEGYSVSREKKESFPLTVTSAQKNPTAFYLCASSIRPGYEQYFGPGTRLTVT.

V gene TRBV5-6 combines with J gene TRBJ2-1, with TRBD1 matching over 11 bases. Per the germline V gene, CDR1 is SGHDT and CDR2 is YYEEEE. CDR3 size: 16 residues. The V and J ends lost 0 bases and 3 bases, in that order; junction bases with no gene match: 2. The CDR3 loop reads CASSLEDRGLYNEQFF. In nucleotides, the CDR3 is TGTGCCAGCAGCTTGGAGGACAGGGGGCTCTACAATGAGCAGTTCTTC.

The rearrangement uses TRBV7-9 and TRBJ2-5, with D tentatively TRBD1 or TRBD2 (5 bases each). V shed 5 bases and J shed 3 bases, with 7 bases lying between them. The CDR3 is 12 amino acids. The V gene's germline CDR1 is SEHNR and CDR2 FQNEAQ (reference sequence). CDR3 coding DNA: TGTGCCAGCAGCAGAGGGGAAGAGACCCAGTACTTC. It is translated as CASSRGEETQYF.

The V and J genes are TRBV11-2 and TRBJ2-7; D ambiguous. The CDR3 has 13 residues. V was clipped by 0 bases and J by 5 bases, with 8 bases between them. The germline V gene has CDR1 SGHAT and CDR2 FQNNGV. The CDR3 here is CASSLDRSHEQYF. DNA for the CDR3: TGTGCCAGCAGCTTAGATCGGTCCCACGAGCAGTACTTC.

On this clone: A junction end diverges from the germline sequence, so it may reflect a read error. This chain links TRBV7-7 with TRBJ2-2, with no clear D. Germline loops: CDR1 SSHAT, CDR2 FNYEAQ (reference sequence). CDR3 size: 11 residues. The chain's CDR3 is CASSDTGELFF. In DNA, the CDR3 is TGTGCTAGCAGCGACACCGGGGAGCTGTTTTTT.

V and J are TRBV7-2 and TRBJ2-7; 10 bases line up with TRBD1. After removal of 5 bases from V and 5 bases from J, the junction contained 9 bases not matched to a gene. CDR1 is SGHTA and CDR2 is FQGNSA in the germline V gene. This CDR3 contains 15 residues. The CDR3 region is CASSAPGTGDNEQYF. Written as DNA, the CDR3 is TGTGCCAGCAGCGCCCCCGGGACAGGGGATAACGAGCAGTACTTC.

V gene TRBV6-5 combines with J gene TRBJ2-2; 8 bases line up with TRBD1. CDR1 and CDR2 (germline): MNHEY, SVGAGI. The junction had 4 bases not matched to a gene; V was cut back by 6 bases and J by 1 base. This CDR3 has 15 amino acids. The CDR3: CASSPGTGNTGELFF. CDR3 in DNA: TGTGCCAGCAGCCCCGGGACAGGGAACACCGGGGAGCTGTTTTTT.

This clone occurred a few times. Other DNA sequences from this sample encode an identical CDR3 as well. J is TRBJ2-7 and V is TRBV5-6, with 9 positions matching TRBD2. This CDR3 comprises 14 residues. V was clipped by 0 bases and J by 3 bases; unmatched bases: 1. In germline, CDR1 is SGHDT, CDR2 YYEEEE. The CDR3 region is CASSLGLADYEQYF. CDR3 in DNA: TGTGCCAGCAGCTTGGGACTAGCGGACTACGAGCAGTACTTC.

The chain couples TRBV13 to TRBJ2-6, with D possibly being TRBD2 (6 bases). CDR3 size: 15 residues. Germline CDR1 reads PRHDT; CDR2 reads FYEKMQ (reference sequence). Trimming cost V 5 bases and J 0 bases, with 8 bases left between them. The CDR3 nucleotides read TGTGCCAGCAGCCAGGAGGGCTCTGGGGCCAACGTCCTGACTTTC. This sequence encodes CASSQEGSGANVLTF.

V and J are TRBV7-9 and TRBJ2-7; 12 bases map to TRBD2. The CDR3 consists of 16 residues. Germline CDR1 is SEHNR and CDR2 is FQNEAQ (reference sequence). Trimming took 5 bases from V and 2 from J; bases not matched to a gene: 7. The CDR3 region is CASSHMTSGRPYEQYF. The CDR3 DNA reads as TGTGCCAGCAGCCATATGACTAGCGGGAGACCCTACGAGCAGTACTTC.

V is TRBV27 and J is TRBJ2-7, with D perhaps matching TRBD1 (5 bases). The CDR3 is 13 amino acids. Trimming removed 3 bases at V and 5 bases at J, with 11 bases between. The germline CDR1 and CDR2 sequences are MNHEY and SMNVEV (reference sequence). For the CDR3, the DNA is TGTGCCAGCAGTTTGTCGGACATACACGAGCAGTACTTC. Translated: CASSLSDIHEQYF.

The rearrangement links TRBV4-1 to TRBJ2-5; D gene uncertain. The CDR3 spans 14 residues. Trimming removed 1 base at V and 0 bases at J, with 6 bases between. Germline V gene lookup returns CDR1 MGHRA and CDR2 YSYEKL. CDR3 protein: CASSQGRYQETQYF. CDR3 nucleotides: TGCGCCAGCAGCCAAGGGCGATACCAAGAGACCCAGTACTTC.

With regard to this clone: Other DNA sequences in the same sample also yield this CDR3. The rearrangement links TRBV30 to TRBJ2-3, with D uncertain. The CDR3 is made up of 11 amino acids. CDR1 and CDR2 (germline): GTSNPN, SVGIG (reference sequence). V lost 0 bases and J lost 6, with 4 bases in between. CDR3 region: CAWSVSDTQYF. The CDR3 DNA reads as TGTGCCTGGAGTGTCTCGGATACGCAGTATTTT.

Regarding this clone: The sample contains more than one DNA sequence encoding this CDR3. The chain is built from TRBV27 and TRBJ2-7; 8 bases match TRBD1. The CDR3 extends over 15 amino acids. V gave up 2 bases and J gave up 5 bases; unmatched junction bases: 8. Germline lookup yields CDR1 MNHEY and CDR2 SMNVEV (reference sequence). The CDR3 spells CASSLRQGLYHEQYF. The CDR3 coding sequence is TGTGCCAGCAGTTTACGACAGGGGTTGTACCACGAGCAGTACTTC.